The present T cell receptor beta chain was sequenced within a study of shared clonotypes between healthy human individuals. General study findings and limits: Clonotype sharing among donors was expected to depend on sequencing depth.

From germline, CDR1 is SGHTA and CDR2 FQGTGA. V gave up 4 bases and J gave up 3 bases, with 9 bases separating them. The CDR3 totals 13 residues. Every immunoSEQ plate was one replicate of a subset's evenly spread DNA. Sequencing used immunoSEQ multiplex PCR; TCRdb keeps in-frame clones, though not all of them. The sample carries about 490,000 clones, approximately 78% recorded once. As to this clone: What it recognizes is unknown. Other nucleotide sequences from this sample produce the same CDR3.

This sequence joins TRBV7-3 and TRBJ1-1; D is uncertain. The sample consisted of PBMCs. The receptor comes from a woman between 40 and 50 years old in good health. Some clones in this sample may be carry-over from other donors' samples. The CDR3 is CASSSTVYTEAFF. The CDR3 DNA sequence: TGTGCCAGCAGCTCGACCGTATACACTGAAGCTTTCTTT. The full variable domain, rest sourced from reference TRBV7-3 and TRBJ1-1, is GAGVSQTPSNKVTEKGKYVELRCDPISGHTALYWYRQSLGQGPEFLIYFQGTGAADDSGLPNDRFFAVRPEGSVSTLKIQRTERGDSAVYLCASSSTVYTEAFFGQGTRLTVV.